This T cell receptor beta chain was sequenced for a study of early T cells in non-severe SARS-CoV-2 infection (dated by TCRdb to about 2021). In the study overall: TCR sequencing used bulk RNA from unsorted whole blood, so alpha and beta chains could not be paired. Results and caveats for the whole study, not just this receptor: VDJdb matching was skewed toward anti-spike CD8 responses and likely underestimated virus-specific expansions, missing private and CD4 specificities.

A case-control design nested within a healthcare worker cohort in London, UK, was used, with weekly nasopharyngeal swab PCR tests and blood sampling performed. Healthcare workers were recruited between 23 and 31 March 2020, during the week of the UK lockdown, and were followed weekly for up to about 15 weeks. The CDR3 starts with the cysteine, ends with the phenylalanine, and has 14 residues. Only CDR3 DNA remains: 42 bases, in frame from the first base. The germline V gene provides CDR1 MNHEY and CDR2 SVGEGT. V is cut by 11 bases and J by 4 bases, and the space between the germline ends is 20 bases. The method was 5' RACE. The sequencing machine was a NextSeq 500. In the TCR library protocol, unique molecular identifiers were attached to individual cDNA molecules to correct for PCR bias and sequencing error. Both TCR alpha and beta chains were sequenced, and tight co-correlation was observed between alpha and beta sequence abundances in each sample. The authors' pipeline ran thus. Decombinator V4 was used to annotate TCR sequences for V gene, J gene and CDR3. Expanded TCRs were defined as changing significantly between any two time points under a Poisson model with p below 0.0001. TCR abundances were normalised to the total number of TCRs sequenced per sample and expressed as counts per million. TRAV1-2 paired with TRAJ12, TRAJ20 or TRAJ33 defined MAIT TCRs, while TRAV10 paired with TRAJ18 defined iNKT TCRs. A search of VDJdb, accessed on 1 November 2021, was run for TCRs annotated to CMV, EBV and SARS-CoV-2, with TCRs annotated for multiple antigens excluded. Using fastp trimming at Q25 and MiXCR clonotype assembly, TCRdb reanalyzed the public sequencing data and kept in-frame beta chains. Under each unique CDR3 protein, matching rows form one entry showing the most common genes and DNA. It is TCRdb's table, rather than the study itself, that gives the V and J calls and clone size. This sample comprises under 60,000 distinct CDR3 sequences, 8.2% of them detected only once. The top ten clonotypes cover around 4.2% of the sample.

This clonotype has just a few counts. This receptor's antigen is unknown. Per-base qualities were not stored, and no clone one base away is much larger. This clonotype was obtained from an adult who was a healthcare worker with PCR-confirmed SARS-CoV-2 infection or an uninfected control (not recorded which). Sequenced sample: whole blood. This receptor chain uses TRBV6-2 or TRBV6-3 and TRBJ2-5; TRBD2 is a weak D gene call, 7 bases matching. The nucleotides read TGTGCCTCCCACCTCGGGGGGCGCACAGAGACCCAGTACTTC. Its product reads: CASHLGGRTETQYF.